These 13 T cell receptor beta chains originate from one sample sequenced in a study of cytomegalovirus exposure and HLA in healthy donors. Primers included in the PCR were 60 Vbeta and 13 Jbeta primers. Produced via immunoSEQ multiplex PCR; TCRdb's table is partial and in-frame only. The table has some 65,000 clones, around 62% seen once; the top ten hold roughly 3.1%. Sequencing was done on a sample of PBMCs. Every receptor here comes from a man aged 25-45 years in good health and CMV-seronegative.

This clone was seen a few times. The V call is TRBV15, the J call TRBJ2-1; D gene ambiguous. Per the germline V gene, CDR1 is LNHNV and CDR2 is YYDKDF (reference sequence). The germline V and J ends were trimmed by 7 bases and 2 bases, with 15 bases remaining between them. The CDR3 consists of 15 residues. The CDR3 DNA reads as TGTGCCACCACCCACCTAGTGATCCCCTACAATGAGCAGTTCTTC. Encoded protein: CATTHLVIPYNEQFF.

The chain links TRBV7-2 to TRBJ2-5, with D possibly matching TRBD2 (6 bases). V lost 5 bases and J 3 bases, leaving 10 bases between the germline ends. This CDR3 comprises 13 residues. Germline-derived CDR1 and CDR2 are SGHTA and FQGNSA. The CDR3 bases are TGTGCCAGCAGCCGCGGGACTGAAGAGACCCAGTACTTC. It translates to CASSRGTEETQYF.

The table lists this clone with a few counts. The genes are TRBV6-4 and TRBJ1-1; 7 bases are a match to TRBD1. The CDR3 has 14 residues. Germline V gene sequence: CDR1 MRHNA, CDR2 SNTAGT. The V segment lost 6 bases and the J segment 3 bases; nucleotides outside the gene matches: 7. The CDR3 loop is CASREGGWDTEAFF. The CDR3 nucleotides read TGTGCCAGCAGGGAAGGGGGCTGGGACACTGAAGCTTTCTTT.

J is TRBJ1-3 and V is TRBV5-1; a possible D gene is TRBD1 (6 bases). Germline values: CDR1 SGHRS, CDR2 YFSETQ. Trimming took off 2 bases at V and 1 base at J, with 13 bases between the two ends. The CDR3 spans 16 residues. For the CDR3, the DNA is TGCGCCAGCAGCTTCGGGATACAGGGATCTGGAAACACCATATATTTT. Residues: CASSFGIQGSGNTIYF.

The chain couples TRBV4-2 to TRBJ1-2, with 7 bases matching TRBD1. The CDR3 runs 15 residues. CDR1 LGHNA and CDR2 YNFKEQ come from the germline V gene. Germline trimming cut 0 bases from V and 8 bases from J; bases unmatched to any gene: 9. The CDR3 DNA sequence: TGTGCCAGCAGCCAAGATCAAGGGGGCGGTAAAGGCTACACCTTC. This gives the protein CASSQDQGGGKGYTF.

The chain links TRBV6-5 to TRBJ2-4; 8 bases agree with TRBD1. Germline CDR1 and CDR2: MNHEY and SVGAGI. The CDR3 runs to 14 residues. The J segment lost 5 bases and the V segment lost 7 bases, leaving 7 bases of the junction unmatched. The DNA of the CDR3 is TGTGCCAGCAACCGACAGGGGTTCGAAAACATTCAGTACTTC. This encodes CASNRQGFENIQYF.

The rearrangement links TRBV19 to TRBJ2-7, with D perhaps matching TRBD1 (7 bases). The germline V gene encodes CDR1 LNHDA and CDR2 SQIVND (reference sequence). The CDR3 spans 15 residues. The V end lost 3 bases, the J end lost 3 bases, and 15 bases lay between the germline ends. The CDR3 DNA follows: TGTGCCAGTAGTATGGGCGGGGACAGCAACTACGAGCAGTACTTC. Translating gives CASSMGGDSNYEQYF.

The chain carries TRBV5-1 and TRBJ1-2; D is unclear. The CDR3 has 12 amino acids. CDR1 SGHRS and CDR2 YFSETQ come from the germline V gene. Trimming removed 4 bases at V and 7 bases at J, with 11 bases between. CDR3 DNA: TGCGCCAGCAGCGAGAATACGGGTGGCTACACCTTC. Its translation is CASSENTGGYTF.

CDR3 loop: CASKQEDGSSYEQYF. The DNA of the CDR3 is TGTGCCAGCAAACAGGAGGACGGGAGCTCCTACGAGCAGTACTTC. The chain carries TRBV6-4 and TRBJ2-7; D perhaps matches TRBD2 (6 bases). In germline, CDR1 is MRHNA, CDR2 SNTAGT. The CDR3 spans 15 residues. Between the trimmed V and J ends, which lost 7 bases and 0 bases, there was a span of 16 bases.

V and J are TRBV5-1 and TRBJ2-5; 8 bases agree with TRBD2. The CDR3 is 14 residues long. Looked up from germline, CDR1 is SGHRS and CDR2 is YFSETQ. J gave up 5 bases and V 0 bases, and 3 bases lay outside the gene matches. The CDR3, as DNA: TGCGCCAGCAGCTTGGACCCTAGCGGGGAGACCCAGTACTTC. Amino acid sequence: CASSLDPSGETQYF.

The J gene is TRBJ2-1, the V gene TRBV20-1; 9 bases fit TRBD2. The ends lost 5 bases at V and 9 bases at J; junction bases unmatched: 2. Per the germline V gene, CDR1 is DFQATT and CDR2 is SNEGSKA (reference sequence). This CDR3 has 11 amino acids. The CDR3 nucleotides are TGCAGTGCTTTAGCGGGGGTTGAGCAGTTCTTC. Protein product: CSALAGVEQFF.

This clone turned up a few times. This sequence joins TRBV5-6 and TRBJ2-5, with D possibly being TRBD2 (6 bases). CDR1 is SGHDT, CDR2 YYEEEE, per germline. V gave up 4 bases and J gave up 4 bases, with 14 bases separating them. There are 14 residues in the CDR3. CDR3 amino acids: CASSAEGYRETQYF. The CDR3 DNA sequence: TGTGCCAGCAGCGCGGAGGGCTACAGAGAGACCCAGTACTTC.

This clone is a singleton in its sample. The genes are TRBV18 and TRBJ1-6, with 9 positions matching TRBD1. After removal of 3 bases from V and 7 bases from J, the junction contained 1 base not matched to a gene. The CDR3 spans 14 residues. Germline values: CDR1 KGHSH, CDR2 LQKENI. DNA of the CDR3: TGTGCCAGCTCACCGGACAGGGGAAATTCACCCCTCCACTTT. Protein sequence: CASSPDRGNSPLHF.